These 6 T cell receptor beta chains share one sample of origin, sequenced in a study of blood T cell repertoires in COVID-19. Generated by immunoSEQ multiplex PCR, the TCRdb table keeps only in-frame clones and is missing some. In the table there are roughly 430,000 clones, 88% of which are singletons. Input material: PBMCs or T cells enriched from blood (not recorded which). The receptors shown here come from a woman in her 40s with acute COVID-19.

The chain combines TRBV12-3 or TRBV12-4 with TRBJ2-7, with TRBD1 matching over 7 bases. CDR3 length: 12 residues. V shed 5 bases and J 5 bases; nucleotides not matched to a gene: 3. The CDR3 sequence is CASSKGGNEQYF. In nucleotides, the CDR3 is TGTGCCAGCAGTAAAGGGGGCAACGAGCAGTACTTC.

This clone is a singleton in its sample. The rearrangement uses TRBV4-1 and TRBJ2-3; no reliable D call. V lost 0 bases and J lost 0, with 7 bases in between. Germline V lookup: CDR1 MGHRA, CDR2 YSYEKL. The CDR3 is made up of 15 amino acids. The CDR3 is CASSQERSSTDTQYF. The CDR3, as DNA: TGCGCCAGCAGCCAAGAGCGGTCTAGCACAGATACGCAGTATTTT.

Remarks on this clone: The identical CDR3 is also encoded by other nucleotide sequences in the sample. This chain connects TRBV6-5 to TRBJ1-5; 8 positions agree with TRBD1. Germline CDR1 is MNHEY and CDR2 is SVGAGI. The CDR3 spans 13 residues. The V segment lost 6 bases and the J segment 4 bases; nucleotides outside the gene matches: 2. The DNA of the CDR3 is TGTGCCAGCAGGGGGACAGGAAATCAGCCCCAGCATTTT. Protein product: CASRGTGNQPQHF.

CDR3 amino acids: CASSDTTGGTEAFF. In nucleotides, the CDR3 is TGTGCCAGCAGCGACACGACAGGGGGCACTGAAGCTTTCTTT. The chain has TRBV2 and TRBJ1-1, with TRBD1 identical over 9 bases. CDR1 is SNHLY and CDR2 is FYNNEI in the germline V gene. With 6 bases clipped from V and 4 bases from J, the junction kept 6 bases outside the gene matches. CDR3 length: 14 amino acids.

This clone was observed a few times. The chain uses TRBV6-4 and TRBJ1-6; TRBD1 aligns across 7 bases. The germline V gene has CDR1 MRHNA and CDR2 SNTAGT. V lost 5 bases to trimming and J lost 9 bases; unmatched junction nucleotides: 10. CDR3 length: 15 residues. CDR3 sequence: CASSPTSTGTSPLHF. CDR3 nucleotide sequence: TGTGCCAGCAGTCCAACCTCGACAGGGACTTCACCCCTCCACTTT.

This clone has just one count. The chain has TRBV6-1 and TRBJ1-4; 8 bases agree with TRBD1. V dropped 0 bases and J dropped 8; count of bases not matched to a gene: 11. This CDR3 contains 17 residues. Germline lookup yields CDR1 MNHNS and CDR2 SASEGT. The CDR3 region is CASSEALQTGEGEKLFF. The CDR3 nucleotides read TGTGCCAGCAGTGAAGCGCTTCAGACAGGGGAGGGGGAAAAACTGTTTTTT.